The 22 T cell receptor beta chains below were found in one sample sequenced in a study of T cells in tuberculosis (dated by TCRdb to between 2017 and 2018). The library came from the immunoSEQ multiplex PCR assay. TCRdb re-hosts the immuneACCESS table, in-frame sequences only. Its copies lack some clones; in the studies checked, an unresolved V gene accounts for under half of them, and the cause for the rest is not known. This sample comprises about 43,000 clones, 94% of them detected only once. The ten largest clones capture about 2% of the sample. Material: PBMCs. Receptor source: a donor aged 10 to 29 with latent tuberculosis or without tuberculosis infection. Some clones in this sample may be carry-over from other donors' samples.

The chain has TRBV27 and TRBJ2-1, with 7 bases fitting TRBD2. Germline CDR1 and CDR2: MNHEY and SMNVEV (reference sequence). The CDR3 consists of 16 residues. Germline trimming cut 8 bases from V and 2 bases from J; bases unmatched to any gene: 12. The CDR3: CASGPAGRKPYNEQFF. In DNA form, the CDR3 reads TGTGCCAGCGGCCCAGCGGGGCGGAAGCCCTACAATGAGCAGTTCTTC.

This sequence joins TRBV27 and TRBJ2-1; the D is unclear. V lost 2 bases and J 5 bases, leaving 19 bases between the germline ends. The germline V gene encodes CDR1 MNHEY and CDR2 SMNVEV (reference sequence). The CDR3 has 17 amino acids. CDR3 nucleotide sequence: TGTGCCAGCAGTTTAGCCCGGGTACGAAATCTGGACAATGAGCAGTTCTTC. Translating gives CASSLARVRNLDNEQFF.

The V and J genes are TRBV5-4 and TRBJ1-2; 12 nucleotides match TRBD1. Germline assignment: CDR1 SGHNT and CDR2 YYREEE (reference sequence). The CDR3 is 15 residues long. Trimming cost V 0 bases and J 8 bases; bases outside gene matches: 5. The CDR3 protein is CASSLAGTGGIGYTF. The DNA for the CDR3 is TGTGCCAGCAGCTTGGCCGGGACAGGGGGCATAGGCTACACCTTC.

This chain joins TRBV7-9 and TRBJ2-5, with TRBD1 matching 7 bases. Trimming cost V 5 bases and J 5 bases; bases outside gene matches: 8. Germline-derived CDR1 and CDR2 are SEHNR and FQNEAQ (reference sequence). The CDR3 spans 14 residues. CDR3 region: CASSLPTGLETQYF. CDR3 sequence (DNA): TGTGCCAGCAGCCTACCGACAGGGTTGGAGACCCAGTACTTC.

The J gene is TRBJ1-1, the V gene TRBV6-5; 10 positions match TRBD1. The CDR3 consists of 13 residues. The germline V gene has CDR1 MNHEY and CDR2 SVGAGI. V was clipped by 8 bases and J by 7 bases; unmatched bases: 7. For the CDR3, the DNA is TGTGCCAGCCGAAGACAGGGGGCTATTGAAGCTTTCTTT. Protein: CASRRQGAIEAFF.

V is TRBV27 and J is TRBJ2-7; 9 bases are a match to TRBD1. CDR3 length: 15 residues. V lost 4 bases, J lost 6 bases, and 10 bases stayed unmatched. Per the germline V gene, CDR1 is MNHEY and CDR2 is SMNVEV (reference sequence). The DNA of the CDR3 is TGTGCCAGCAGTTCGCCCGGGACAGGGTGGGTCGAGCAGTACTTC. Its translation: CASSSPGTGWVEQYF.

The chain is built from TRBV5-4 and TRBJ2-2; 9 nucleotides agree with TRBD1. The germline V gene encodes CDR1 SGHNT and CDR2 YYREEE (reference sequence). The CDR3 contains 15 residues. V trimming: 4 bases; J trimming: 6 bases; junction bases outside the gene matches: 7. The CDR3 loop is CASSPQGALAGELFF. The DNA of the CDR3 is TGTGCCAGCAGCCCACAGGGGGCGCTGGCCGGGGAGCTGTTTTTT.

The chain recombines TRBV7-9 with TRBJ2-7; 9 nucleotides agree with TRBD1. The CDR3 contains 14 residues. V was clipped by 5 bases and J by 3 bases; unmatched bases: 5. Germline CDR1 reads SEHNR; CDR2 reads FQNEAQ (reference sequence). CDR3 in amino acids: CASSAGQGVYEQYF. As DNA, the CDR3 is TGTGCCAGCAGCGCGGGACAGGGTGTCTACGAGCAGTACTTC.

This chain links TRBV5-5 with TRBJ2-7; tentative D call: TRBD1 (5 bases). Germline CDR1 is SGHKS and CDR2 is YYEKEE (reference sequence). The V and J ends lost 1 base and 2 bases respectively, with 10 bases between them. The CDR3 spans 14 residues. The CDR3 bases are TGTGCCAGCAGCTTGAACAGGCTCCCCTACGAGCAGTACTTC. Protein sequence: CASSLNRLPYEQYF.

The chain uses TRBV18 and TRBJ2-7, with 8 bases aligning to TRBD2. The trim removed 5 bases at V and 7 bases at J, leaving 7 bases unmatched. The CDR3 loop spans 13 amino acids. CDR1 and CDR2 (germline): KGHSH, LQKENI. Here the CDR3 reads CASSSLAVEEQYF. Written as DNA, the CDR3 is TGTGCCAGCTCATCACTAGCGGTCGAGGAGCAGTACTTC.

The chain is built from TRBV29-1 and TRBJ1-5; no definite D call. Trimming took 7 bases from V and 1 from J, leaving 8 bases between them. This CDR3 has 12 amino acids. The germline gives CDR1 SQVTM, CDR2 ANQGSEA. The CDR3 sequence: CSERGSNQPQHF. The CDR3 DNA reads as TGCAGCGAGAGAGGGAGCAATCAGCCCCAGCATTTT. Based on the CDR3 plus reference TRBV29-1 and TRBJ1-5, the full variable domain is SAVISQKPSRDICQRGTSLTIQCQVDSQVTMMFWYRQQPGQSLTLIATANQGSEATYESGFVIDKFPISRPNLTFSTLTVSNMSPEDSSIYLCSERGSNQPQHFGDGTRLSIL.

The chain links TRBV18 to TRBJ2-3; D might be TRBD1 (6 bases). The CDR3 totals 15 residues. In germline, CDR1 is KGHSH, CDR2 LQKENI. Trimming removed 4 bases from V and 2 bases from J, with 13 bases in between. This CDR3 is CASSLDRTDTDTQYF. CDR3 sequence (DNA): TGTGCCAGCTCACTCGACAGGACAGACACAGATACGCAGTATTTT.

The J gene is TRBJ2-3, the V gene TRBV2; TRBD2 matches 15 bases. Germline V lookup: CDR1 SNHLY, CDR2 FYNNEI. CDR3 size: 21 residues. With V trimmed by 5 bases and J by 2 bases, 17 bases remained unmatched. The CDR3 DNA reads TGTGCCAGCAGTACCTCCGGAACCCGGACTAGCGGGAGGGCCGTCACAGATACGCAGTATTTT. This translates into CASSTSGTRTSGRAVTDTQYF.

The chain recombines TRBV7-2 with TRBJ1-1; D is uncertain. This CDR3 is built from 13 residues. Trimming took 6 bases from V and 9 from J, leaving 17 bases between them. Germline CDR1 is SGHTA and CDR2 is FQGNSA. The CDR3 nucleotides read TGTGCCAGCAGTCCCCGACGGGAGGGTAAAGCTTTCTTT. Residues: CASSPRREGKAFF. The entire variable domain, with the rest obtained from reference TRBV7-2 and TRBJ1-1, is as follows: GAGVSQSPSNKVTEKGKDVELRCDPISGHTALYWYRQSLGQGLEFLIYFQGNSAPDKSGLPSDRFSAERTGGSVSTLTIQRTQQEDSAVYLCASSPRREGKAFFGQGTRLTVV.

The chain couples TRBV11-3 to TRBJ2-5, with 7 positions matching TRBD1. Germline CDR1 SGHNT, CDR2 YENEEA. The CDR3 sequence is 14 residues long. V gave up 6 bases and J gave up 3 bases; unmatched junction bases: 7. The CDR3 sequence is CASSRTGEKETQYF. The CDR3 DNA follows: TGTGCCAGCAGTCGAACAGGGGAGAAAGAGACCCAGTACTTC.

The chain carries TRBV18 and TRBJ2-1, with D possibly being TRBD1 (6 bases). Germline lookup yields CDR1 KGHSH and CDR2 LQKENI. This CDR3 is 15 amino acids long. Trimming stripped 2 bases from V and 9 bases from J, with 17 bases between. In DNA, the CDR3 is TGTGCCAGCTCACCAAAGGGGACACCCCGAGGTGAGCAGTTCTTC. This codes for CASSPKGTPRGEQFF.

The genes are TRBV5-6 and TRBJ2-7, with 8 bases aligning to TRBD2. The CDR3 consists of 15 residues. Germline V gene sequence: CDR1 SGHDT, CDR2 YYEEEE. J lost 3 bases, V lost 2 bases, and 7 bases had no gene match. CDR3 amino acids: CASSFRIAGYYEQYF. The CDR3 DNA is TGTGCCAGCAGCTTCCGGATAGCGGGATACTACGAGCAGTACTTC.

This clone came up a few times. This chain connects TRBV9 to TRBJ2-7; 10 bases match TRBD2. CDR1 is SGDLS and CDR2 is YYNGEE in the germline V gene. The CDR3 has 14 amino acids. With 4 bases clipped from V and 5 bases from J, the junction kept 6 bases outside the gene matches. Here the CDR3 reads CASSLSGRLDEQYF. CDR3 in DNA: TGTGCCAGCAGCCTTAGCGGGAGGCTCGACGAGCAGTACTTC.

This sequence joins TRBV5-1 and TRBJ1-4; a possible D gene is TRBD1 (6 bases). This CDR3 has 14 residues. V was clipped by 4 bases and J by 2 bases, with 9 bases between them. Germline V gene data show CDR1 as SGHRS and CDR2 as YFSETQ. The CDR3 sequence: CASSQGSTNEKLFF. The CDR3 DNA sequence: TGCGCCAGCAGCCAGGGGTCCACTAATGAAAAACTGTTTTTT.

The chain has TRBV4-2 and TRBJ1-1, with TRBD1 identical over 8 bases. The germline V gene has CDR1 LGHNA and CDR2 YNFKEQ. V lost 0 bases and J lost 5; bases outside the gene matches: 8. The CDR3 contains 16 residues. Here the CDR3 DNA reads TGTGCCAGCAGCCAAGAGATTGGCAGGGGGCTTACTGAAGCTTTCTTT. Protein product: CASSQEIGRGLTEAFF.

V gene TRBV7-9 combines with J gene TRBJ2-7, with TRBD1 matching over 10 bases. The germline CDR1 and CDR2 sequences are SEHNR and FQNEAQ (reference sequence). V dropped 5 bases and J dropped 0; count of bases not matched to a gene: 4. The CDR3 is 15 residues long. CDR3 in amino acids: CASSVGQGPSYEQYF. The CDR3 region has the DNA TGTGCCAGCAGCGTGGGACAGGGGCCCTCCTACGAGCAGTACTTC.

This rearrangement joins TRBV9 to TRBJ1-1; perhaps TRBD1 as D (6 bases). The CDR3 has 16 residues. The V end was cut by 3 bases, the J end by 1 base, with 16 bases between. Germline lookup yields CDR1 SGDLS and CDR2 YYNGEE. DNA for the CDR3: TGTGCCAGCAGCGCTTCAATACAGGGTGGGAACACTGAAGCTTTCTTT. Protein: CASSASIQGGNTEAFF.